This T cell receptor beta chain was recorded in a study of control samples from healthy donors and cancer patients. Germline V CDR1 and CDR2: LNHDA, SQIVND (reference sequence). Trimming removed 5 bases from V and 4 bases from J, with 15 bases in between. The CDR3 runs to 15 residues. TCRdb's table, derived via immunoSEQ multiplex PCR, lists solely in-frame clones and lacks some. The ten top clones account for 2% to 2.5%, within a sample of approximately 190,000 clones. The TCR comes from a woman aged 30 to 39 in good health. The rearrangement joins TRBV19 to TRBJ1-5; D not certain. The sample taken for sequencing was blood. This CDR3 reads CASSYKRKGNQPQHF. The CDR3 DNA reads as TGTGCCAGTAGTTATAAACGCAAGGGTAATCAGCCCCAGCATTTT.